This record looks at one TCR beta chain sequence and its context. The data were taken from a study of blood T cell repertoires in COVID-19. Overall study: The United States, Italy and Spain were the sources of the acute and convalescent COVID-19 samples. PBMCs, B-cell-depleted T cells, or T cells were the source of the cDNA or gDNA that made up the material.

In the original workflow: Amplifying reference gene primers gave estimates of nucleated cell counts. Libraries were prepared by immunoSEQ multiplex PCR; TCRdb keeps only in-frame clonotypes and omits some of them. V, J and clone size derive from that table, while D and trimming were established from the DNA sequence. This sample has tens of thousands of clones, with 82% found just once. The CDR3 extends over 12 amino acids. Trimming cost V 7 bases and J 3 bases, with 7 bases left between them. From germline, CDR1 is ENHRY and CDR2 SYGVKD. V is TRBV10-3 and J is TRBJ1-5, with TRBD1 as a possible D gene (5 bases). The clonotype originates from an elderly woman with acute or convalescent COVID-19. The source material was peripheral blood. The CDR3 DNA reads as TGTGCCATCAAACAGGACAATCAGCCCCAGCATTTT. This encodes CAIKQDNQPQHF.